This TCR beta chain is drawn from a study of human T cells and chemical hapten exposure (dated by TCRdb to the early 2020s). The study in broad terms: For sensitization, 2% DPC in acetone was applied to a 2 cm by 2 cm area of upper inner arm skin. Patients additionally received weekly therapeutic DPC doses to the scalp throughout the approximately 25-week study period. Patch testing on the upper back used Finn chambers containing 0.01% DPC, with scoring done after 6 days according to International Contact Dermatitis Research Group standards. The mostly female patient cohort included alopecia areata with under or over 50% scalp involvement, alopecia totalis and alopecia universalis. Libraries were combined into a pool for sequencing, and differences in TCR yield between samples came mainly from small differences in library volumes within the pool. The study tracked peripheral blood TCR repertoire changes in vivo during primary and secondary sensitization to the hapten diphenylcyclopropenone (DPC) in alopecia patients. Patient blood was sampled pre-sensitization (week 0) and at 2, 6 and about 24 weeks after DPC sensitization. For TCR sequencing, blood came from some 31 alopecia patients at anywhere from one to four time points (pre-sensitization, 2, 6 and 24 weeks). The paper as a whole reports these results and caveats: The number of TCRs above 1 in 1000 frequency did not change with DPC sensitization; there was no evidence of global repertoire structure alterations. Repeated subsampling changed both the strength of the expansion versus patch-test correlation and the threshold at which that correlation became significant. Significantly more large CDR3 similarity clusters were formed by expanded TCRs than by pre-sensitization or healthy control sets, consistent with antigen-driven responses. Because every patient had alopecia, a presumed autoimmune disease, the patients' immune response might differ from that of healthy individuals. A positive correlation was found between the number of PT1 expanded TCRs and patch test score, with significance reached at thresholds 8, 16 and 32 but not 4.

This clonotype appeared many times. Its antigen is not yet known. A read error may account for a junction end that differs from germline. The sample's time point label, decoded: patch test 2, 6 weeks after DPC sensitization. The label giving this sample's treatment or condition can be read as: therapeutic diphenylcyclopropenone sensitization with weekly scalp DPC. Blood at each patch-test visit was drawn before the patch test was applied. Eligible patients were aged 18 to 70, diagnosed with alopecia, deemed suitable for DPC therapy, and excluded if pregnant. Unfractionated whole blood was collected in Tempus Blood RNA tubes, and total RNA was extracted from that blood. The library was generated by RACE. TCRdb names NextSeq 500 as the instrument used. During library preparation, unique molecular identifiers were attached to individual cDNA molecules so that TCRs could be counted quantitatively and reproducibly. Each blood RNA sample was used to sequence both TCR alpha and TCR beta chains. For the original study's pipeline: A median of about 89,000 TCRs per sample was observed, with a range of roughly 20,000 to 700,000. V, J and CDR3 annotation of the TCR reads was performed with the Decombinator software suite. Every sample was subsampled to the same number of TCRs (28,000) for the PS versus PT1 abundance plots. Expanded TCRs were defined as absent before sensitization and observed at least eight times at the 2-week time point. TCRdb reanalyzed the raw reads on its own, using fastp at Q25 for trimming and MiXCR for clone calling, and kept in-frame beta chains. CDR3 protein sequences are deduplicated, and each keeps its most common genes and DNA. TCRdb, rather than the study authors, made the V and J calls. This sample is represented by about 26,000 distinct CDR3 sequences; roughly 9.4% of them were singletons. The ten largest clones take up 6.6% of the sample.

Sequences were derived from whole blood, sampled in connection with sensitization to the hapten diphenylcyclopropenone (DPC). The clonotype comes from a man aged 30 to 39 with alopecia areata. Some clones in this sample may be carry-over from other donors' samples.

The sequence in DNA is TGTGCCAGCAGTAAATCTACCGGGACAACATATTTT. Its protein reads: CASSKSTGTTYF. The rearranged segments are TRBV6-2 or TRBV6-3 and TRBJ1-4; 6 matching bases give a weak D call of TRBD1. Based on the germline V gene, the CDR1 and CDR2 sequences are MNHEY and SVGEGT. CDR3 length: 12 amino acids, cysteine to phenylalanine. Only CDR3 DNA remains: 36 bases, in frame from the first base.